Listed below are T cell receptor beta chains from one sample, sequenced in a study of T cell responses to AZD1222 COVID-19 vaccine. Repertoires were generated with immunoSEQ multiplex PCR, while TCRdb's copy carries only in-frame clones and drops some. The sample contains 140,000 or so clones, just over 90% of which appear only once. Specimen: peripheral blood, collected on day 0 of AZD1222 vaccination. These receptors were obtained from an adult in good health. The CDR3 runs from the conserved cysteine through the conserved F or W. D genes are given only for firm matches. Clone size, where shown, is once, few, many, or a class for clones that have expanded.

D	size	V	J	DNA	CDR3
-	-	TRBV29-1	TRBJ1-1	TGCAGCGCAGGGGAGGGACTCTTCGCTTTCTTT	CSAGEGLFAFF
TRBD1	-	TRBV19	TRBJ1-1	TGTGCCAGTAGCTTAAACAGGGGAGACGAACAAACTGAAGCTTTCTTT	CASSLNRGDEQTEAFF
TRBD1	-	TRBV6-2/TRBV6-3	TRBJ1-5	TGTGCCAGCAGCCGGGGACAGAATAATCAGCCCCAGCATTTT	CASSRGQNNQPQHF
TRBD1	-	TRBV19	TRBJ2-1	TGTGCCAGTAGATACCGGACAGGGGATGAGCAGTTCTTC	CASRYRTGDEQFF
-	-	TRBV4-2	TRBJ2-3	TGTGCCAGCAGCCAAGACCAGCGGGCTCTTAGCACAGATACGCAGTATTTT	CASSQDQRALSTDTQYF
-	-	TRBV27	TRBJ1-6	TGTGCCAGCAGTTTAAGAGGCGCGACACCCCTCCACTTT	CASSLRGATPLHF
-	-	TRBV7-2	TRBJ1-1	TGTGCCAGCAGTCCAGAGGGAGGATCCTTTCACACTGAAGCTTTCTTT	CASSPEGGSFHTEAFF
-	-	TRBV2	TRBJ1-5	TGTGCCAGCAGTGGGACGGGGACGGGTCAGCCCCAGCATTTT	CASSGTGTGQPQHF
TRBD1	-	TRBV7-2	TRBJ2-2	TGTGCCAGCAGCTTAAGGACAGGGAGTTACACCGGGGAGCTGTTTTTT	CASSLRTGSYTGELFF
-	-	TRBV18	TRBJ1-6	TGTGCCAGCTCCCCCTGGGCAGGCCGCAATTCACCCCTCCACTTT	CASSPWAGRNSPLHF
TRBD2	-	TRBV7-3	TRBJ2-1	TGTGCCAGCAGCTTAAGCGGGAGGGATGAGCAGTTCTTC	CASSLSGRDEQFF
TRBD2	-	TRBV9	TRBJ2-1	TGTGCCAGCAGCCGCGGACTAGGGGCAGGCTATGAGCAGTTCTTC	CASSRGLGAGYEQFF
-	-	TRBV18	TRBJ1-5	TGTGCCAGCTCACCCGCAAGCAATCAGCCCCAGCATTTT	CASSPASNQPQHF
-	-	TRBV10-2	TRBJ1-1	TGCGCCAGCAACGACAAGGAGAACACTGAAGCTTTCTTT	CASNDKENTEAFF
TRBD1	-	TRBV19	TRBJ1-1	TGTGCCAGTAGTACCACACTAGGGACAGGGTGGCACACTGAAGCTTTCTTT	CASSTTLGTGWHTEAFF
-	-	TRBV5-6	TRBJ2-7	TGTGCCAGCAGTTTAGGGGGGTACGAGCAGTACTTC	CASSLGGYEQYF
-	-	TRBV4-2	TRBJ1-6	TGTGCCAGCAGCCAGCGGGAGGGGTATAATTCACCCCTCCACTTT	CASSQREGYNSPLHF
-	-	TRBV2	TRBJ2-1	TGTGCCAGCAGAGGGTACAATGAGCAGTTCTTC	CASRGYNEQFF
-	-	TRBV7-6	TRBJ1-2	TGTGCCAGCAGCTTAGCCAGTCGGGCTGGCTACACCTTC	CASSLASRAGYTF
-	once	TRBV3-1/TRBV3-2	TRBJ2-7	TGTGCCAGCAGCCAAGACTACGAGCAGTACTTC	CASSQDYEQYF
-	-	TRBV29-1	TRBJ1-1	TGCAGCGGAGGGGAAACTGAAGCTTTCTTT	CSGGETEAFF
-	once	TRBV4-1	TRBJ1-2	TGCGCCAGCAGCCAACCCCGACCGCCGGGCGGCTATGGCTACACCTTC	CASSQPRPPGGYGYTF
-	-	TRBV10-3	TRBJ1-3	TGTGCCATCAGTGAGTCCGCGGGCAGGGCCGCTGGAAACACCATATATTTT	CAISESAGRAAGNTIYF
-	-	TRBV5-1	TRBJ2-7	TGCGCCAGCAGCTTGATGGGCTACGAGCAGTACTTC	CASSLMGYEQYF
TRBD1	-	TRBV5-1	TRBJ2-5	TGCGCCAGCAGCTTGGGACAGGGACCCTCCCAAGAGACCCAGTACTTC	CASSLGQGPSQETQYF
TRBD1	-	TRBV6-4	TRBJ1-4	TGTGCCAGCAGTACAGGGGACAGGGGGTCAACTAATGAAAAACTGTTTTTT	CASSTGDRGSTNEKLFF
-	-	TRBV6-5	TRBJ1-6	TGTGCCAGCCTCTCTGGGACATACTATTCACCCCTCCACTTT	CASLSGTYYSPLHF
-	-	TRBV7-2	TRBJ1-5	TGTGCCAGCAGCTTAGTAAACAGCTTAGATCAGCCCCAGCATTTT	CASSLVNSLDQPQHF
-	-	TRBV10-3	TRBJ2-1	TGTGCCATCAGTGAGCCCACGATGGCAGGGAGTGAGCAGTTCTTC	CAISEPTMAGSEQFF
-	-	TRBV5-1	TRBJ2-7	TGCGCCAGCAGGGACCCCGCGGGGAGCGAGCAGTACTTC	CASRDPAGSEQYF
TRBD1	-	TRBV20-1	TRBJ2-3	TGCAGTGCTAGTTTGGGACAGGGGGCATCAGATACGCAGTATTTT	CSASLGQGASDTQYF
-	-	TRBV18	TRBJ2-3	TGTGCCAGCTCACCACCAGGGCCGCAGTATTTT	CASSPPGPQYF
-	-	TRBV3-1/TRBV3-2	TRBJ1-1	TGTGCCAGCAGCGAACAAGGTGTGTGGACACCAAACACTGAAGCTTTCTTT	CASSEQGVWTPNTEAFF